This T cell receptor (beta chain) was found in a study of immune evolution from preneoplasia to lung adenocarcinoma. Sequencing used immunoSEQ multiplex PCR; TCRdb keeps in-frame clones, though not all of them. The table lists some 4,300 clones, more than 60% of them singletons. Patient tissue came from resections in Japan or China, 2014–2017. Histologic diagnosis was independently verified by two lung pathologists. Germline V gene sequence: CDR1 MNHNY, CDR2 SVGAGI (reference sequence). V lost 6 bases and J 2 bases, leaving 9 bases between the germline ends. This CDR3 has 13 amino acids. Source material: FFPE adjacent normal lung tissue. The rearrangement uses TRBV6-6 and TRBJ2-3; D unresolved. The TCR comes from a donor aged 70 or older with lung adenocarcinoma. The DNA of the CDR3 is TGTGCCAGCAGATATCACGACACAGATACGCAGTATTTT. It specifies CASRYHDTDTQYF.